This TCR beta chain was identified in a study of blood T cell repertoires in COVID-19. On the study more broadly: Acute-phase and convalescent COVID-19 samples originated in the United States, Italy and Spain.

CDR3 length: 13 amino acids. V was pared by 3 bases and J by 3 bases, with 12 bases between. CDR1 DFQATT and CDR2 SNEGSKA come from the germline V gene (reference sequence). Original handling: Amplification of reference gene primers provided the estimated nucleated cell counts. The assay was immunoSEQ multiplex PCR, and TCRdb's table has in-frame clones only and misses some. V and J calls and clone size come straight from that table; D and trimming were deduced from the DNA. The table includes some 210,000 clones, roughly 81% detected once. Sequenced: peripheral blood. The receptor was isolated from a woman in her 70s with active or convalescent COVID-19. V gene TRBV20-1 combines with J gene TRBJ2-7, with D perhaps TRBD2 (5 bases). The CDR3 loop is CSASSSSYYEQYF. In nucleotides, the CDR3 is TGCAGTGCTAGTTCTAGCAGTTACTACGAGCAGTACTTC.